The sequence of this T cell receptor (beta chain) was determined in a study of blood T cell repertoires in COVID-19 (dated by TCRdb to the early 2020s). As for the study more broadly: Samples covering the acute and convalescent phases of COVID-19 were provided by collaborators in the United States, Italy and Spain. The dataset comprised deeply sampled blood TCRbeta repertoires from subjects exposed to, actively infected with, or recovered from COVID-19. The material from the prospective study consisted of cDNA or gDNA derived from T cells, B-cell-depleted T cells, or PBMCs. Where available, HLA class I and class II types were taken from metadata supplied by the sample provider and were not determined by assay-based typing. The repertoires were released in a freely available public database intended as a resource for research on the immune response to SARS-CoV-2. Samples came from the ongoing ImmuneRACE study (first 160 participants) plus 1,254 subjects from 6 global collaborators. The sample metadata nearly always contained a de-identified subject ID, COVID-19 status, age in years and sex. The investigation overall reported the following: The amount of clinical and demographic metadata varied by source and participant and was provided uncurated.

TCRbeta CDR3 regions were amplified from genomic DNA by means of the immunoSEQ Assay, a bias-controlled multiplex PCR. The paper's processing steps were these. Within the assay, amplification of reference gene primers was used to estimate how many nucleated cells each sample contained. To quantify the absolute abundance of each unique TCRbeta CDR3 rearrangement, sequence reads were collapsed and filtered. For each sample, productive Simpson clonality was calculated as the square root of Simpson's diversity index over productive rearrangements. Sourced from immuneACCESS, this table was stored by TCRdb with only in-frame sequences that have V and J called. A share of the clones is absent; for the studies checked, an unresolved V gene accounts for under half, and the remainder has no known explanation. The DNA gave D and trimming, while V, J and clone size come from that table. The sample table shows 40,000 to 45,000 clones, and approximately 87% are seen once. The top ten constitute around 3.6% of the sample.

Remarks on this clone: Which antigen it targets is not known. Per-base quality was not reported, and no clone a single base away is much larger than it.

A distance of 12 bases separates the germline ends of V and J, which lose 5 bases and 7 bases respectively. The CDR3 starts with the cysteine, ends with the phenylalanine, and has 11 residues. Just CDR3 DNA is preserved here, 33 bases in frame from base 1. The germline V gene yields SQVTM for CDR1 and ANQGSEA for CDR2. One collaborating source in Seattle enrolled patients during active infection and followed them longitudinally through the course of disease. The collaborating institutions used their own protocols to collect whole blood in K2EDTA tubes. For TCRbeta analysis, collaborators shipped samples as frozen whole blood, isolated PBMCs, or DNA extracted from either of those sample types.

Rearrangement joined TRBV29-1 to TRBJ2-7; TRBD1 could be the D gene, as 5 bases match. The receptor's source is a middle-aged man with COVID-19, enrolled during active disease. Material for sequencing was peripheral blood. The CDR3 protein sequence reads: CSVLLGAEQYF. The nucleotides read TGCAGCGTTCTGCTTGGGGCTGAGCAGTACTTC.